This T cell receptor beta chain was retrieved from a study of cytomegalovirus exposure and HLA in healthy donors. Study results and limitations: Reported results showed that the classifier diagnosed cytomegalovirus status with high specificity and sensitivity.

PCR involved 60 Vbeta and 13 Jbeta primers. Data came from immunoSEQ multiplex PCR; TCRdb stores just in-frame clones and leaves some out. The sample includes 95,000 to 150,000 clones, 81% seen only once; the top ten take about 1.8%. Only one count was recorded for this clone. The antigen is undetermined. A read error may produce the germline difference seen at one junction end. Material for sequencing was PBMCs. The TCR comes from a man aged 35 to 55 in good health and CMV-seronegative.

CDR3 sequence: CATQTHETGSYEQCF. The CDR3 region has the DNA TGTGCCACCCAAACCCACGAGACAGGGTCCTACGAGCAGTGCTTC. The chain employs TRBV15 and TRBJ2-7, with TRBD1 matching over 7 bases. The CDR3 is 15 residues long. The V gene's germline CDR1 is LNHNV and CDR2 YYDKDF (reference sequence). The full variable domain, in which reference TRBV15 and TRBJ2-7 provide the parts outside the CDR3, is DAMVIQNPRYQVTQFGKPVTLSCSQTLNHNVMYWYQQKSSQAPKLLFHYYDKDFNNEADTPDNFQSRRPNTSFCFLDIRSPGLGDTAMYLCATQTHETGSYEQCFGPGTRLTVT.